The T cell receptor (beta chain) described here comes from a study of blood T cell repertoires in COVID-19. Profiling relied on immunoSEQ multiplex PCR, and the TCRdb table lists in-frame clones only, not all of them. The sample shows under 250,000 clones, 84% of them seen only once. The ends lost 6 bases at V and 0 bases at J; junction bases unmatched: 7. The CDR3 consists of 14 residues. Germline CDR1 and CDR2: SQVTM and ANQGSEA. The genes are TRBV29-1 and TRBJ2-5; 7 bases line up with TRBD2. This receptor was identified in a woman aged 45-65 years with active or convalescent COVID-19. Sample: peripheral blood. The CDR3 coding sequence is TGCAGCGTCGCGGGACTATACTACCAAGAGACCCAGTACTTC. Protein: CSVAGLYYQETQYF. Supplemented by reference TRBV29-1 and TRBJ2-5, the full variable domain reads SAVISQKPSRDICQRGTSLTIQCQVDSQVTMMFWYRQQPGQSLTLIATANQGSEATYESGFVIDKFPISRPNLTFSTLTVSNMSPEDSSIYLCSVAGLYYQETQYFGPGTRLLVL.